The 7 T cell receptor beta chains below come from one sample, sequenced in a study of blood T cells in healthy people across ages. A second about 6 to 12 cycle PCR used barcoded and J-beta primers. TCRdb used MiXCR to reprocess the 5' RACE reads, holding one entry per CDR3 protein. Of 1,300,000 or so distinct CDR3 sequences in the sample, around 59% were seen once. The material sequenced was blood. These receptors all stem from a man aged 18 to 30 in good health.

V gene TRBV5-1 combines with J gene TRBJ1-1, with unresolved D. The CDR3 is made up of 13 amino acids. The V and J ends lost 5 bases and 3 bases respectively, with 11 bases between them. The V gene's germline CDR1 is SGHRS and CDR2 YFSETQ. The CDR3 region has the DNA TGCGCCAGCAGAGCGGGAGTCGACACTGAAGCTTTCTTT. It yields the protein CASRAGVDTEAFF.

This clonotype was counted once. The chain combines TRBV5-1 with TRBJ2-1; D perhaps matches TRBD2 (6 bases). V was pared by 4 bases and J by 4 bases, with 21 bases between. This CDR3 is built from 17 residues. Germline CDR1 reads SGHRS; CDR2 reads YFSETQ. CDR3 sequence reads: CASSRNAAGTGYNEQFF. The CDR3 DNA reads as TGCGCCAGCAGCCGGAACGCCGCGGGGACTGGGTACAATGAGCAGTTCTTC.

This clonotype was observed a handful of times. The chain recombines TRBV20-1 with TRBJ2-7; 8 bases align to TRBD2. Germline V CDR1 and CDR2: DFQATT, SNEGSKA (reference sequence). The V gene end was trimmed by 6 bases and the J gene end by 4 bases; junction bases not matched to a gene: 14. The CDR3 sequence is 15 residues long. CDR3 region: CSAAGVAGTLYEQYF. The CDR3 DNA reads TGCAGTGCCGCCGGGGTAGCGGGGACTTTATACGAGCAGTACTTC.

This clonotype was observed a few times. V is TRBV21-1 and J is TRBJ2-5; TRBD1 is taken as the D call from the table, unchecked against the DNA. TRBV21-1 has pseudogene status. This CDR3 has 16 amino acids. The CDR3, as DNA: TGTGCCAGCAGCAAAGCGCTGTTAGGTGGCGAAGAGACCCAGTACTTC. Its translation: CASSKALLGGEETQYF.

This chain connects TRBV29-1 to TRBJ2-7; 8 nucleotides match TRBD1. The V gene end was trimmed by 6 bases and the J gene end by 7 bases; junction bases not matched to a gene: 8. Germline CDR1 is SQVTM and CDR2 is ANQGSEA. The CDR3 sequence is 12 residues long. The CDR3 is CSVETGGREQYF. As DNA, the CDR3 is TGCAGCGTAGAAACAGGGGGGAGGGAGCAGTACTTC.

The genes are TRBV11-2 and TRBJ1-1; D uncertain. The V gene lost 1 base and the J gene lost 1 base, with 13 bases spanning the gap. The CDR3 totals 16 residues. CDR1 and CDR2 from the germline V gene are SGHAT and FQNNGV. This CDR3 is CASSLVGATWNTEAFF. CDR3 nucleotides: TGTGCCAGCAGCTTAGTGGGAGCTACCTGGAACACTGAAGCTTTCTTT.

This clonotype was detected only a few times. The chain links TRBV29-1 to TRBJ2-7; 9 nucleotides align to TRBD2. CDR1 and CDR2 (germline): SQVTM, ANQGSEA. Trimming removed 1 base from V and 0 bases from J; junction bases left unmatched: 19. The CDR3 length is 20 residues. CDR3 nucleotides: TGCAGCGTTGAAGGGGCACTAGCGGGCCCCGGAGTTAGTAGCTCCTACGAGCAGTACTTC. It yields the protein CSVEGALAGPGVSSSYEQYF.